This TCR beta chain comes out of a study of blood T cell repertoires in COVID-19 (dated by TCRdb to the early 2020s). Broadly, across the study: Samples covering the acute and convalescent phases of COVID-19 were provided by collaborators in the United States, Italy and Spain. The material from the prospective study consisted of cDNA or gDNA derived from T cells, B-cell-depleted T cells, or PBMCs. Subjects who had been exposed to COVID-19, were actively infected with it, or had recovered from it provided the deeply sampled blood TCRbeta repertoires that made up the dataset. The repertoires were released in a freely available public database intended as a resource for research on the immune response to SARS-CoV-2. Samples were obtained from the ongoing ImmuneRACE study (first 160 participants) and from about 1,300 subjects provided by 6 global collaborators. Sample metadata almost always included a de-identified subject ID, COVID-19 status, age in years and sex. Where available, HLA class I and class II types were taken from metadata supplied by the sample provider and were not determined by assay-based typing.

Measured from the cysteine to the phenylalanine, the CDR3 is 13 residues long. Only the CDR3 DNA is retained, 39 bases long and in frame from the first base. At the junction V is shortened by 8 bases and J by 5 bases; bases outside the gene matches: 6. The germline V gene encodes CDR1 MDHEN and CDR2 SYDVKM. Whole blood was collected in K2EDTA tubes by collaborating institutions according to the institutions' own protocols. For TCRbeta analysis, collaborator samples were shipped as frozen whole blood, as isolated PBMCs, or as DNA extracted from either sample type. Results and caveats for the whole study, not just this receptor: How much clinical and demographic metadata was included differed by source and by participant, and the metadata was provided uncurated.

TCRbeta CDR3 regions were amplified from genomic DNA using the immunoSEQ Assay, a bias-controlled multiplex PCR. On the authors' methods: Within the assay, amplification of reference gene primers was used to estimate how many nucleated cells each sample contained. Sequence reads were collapsed and filtered to measure the absolute abundance of every unique TCRbeta CDR3 rearrangement. Productive Simpson clonality was computed per sample as the square root of Simpson's diversity index over productive rearrangements. TCRdb provides this immuneACCESS table in a form limited to in-frame rearrangements. Some clones are lacking; in checked studies, under half of them reflect an unresolved V gene, and why the rest are absent is not known. V and J calls plus clone size are reproduced from that table; the DNA served to infer D and trimming. The sample has some 150,000 clones on record, roughly four fifths of them singletons. About 29% of the sample goes to the ten largest clones.

On this clone itself: Its antigen remains unidentified. No base quality information exists; no much larger clone differs at one position.

The specimen sequenced was peripheral blood. The TCR comes from a woman in her sixties with acute or convalescent COVID-19. The V and J genes are TRBV28 and TRBJ1-2, with TRBD1 identical over 9 junction bases. The nucleotide sequence is TGTGCCAGCTACGGGACAGGGCTATATGGCTACACCTTC. This yields the protein CASYGTGLYGYTF.